This TCR beta chain appears in the sequencing data of a study of shared T cell receptors in the human thymus. Trimming left V 0 bases short and J 2 bases short, with 23 bases between. The germline gives CDR1 MGHRA, CDR2 YSYEKL. CDR3 size: 19 residues. Profiling relied on immunoSEQ multiplex PCR, and the TCRdb table lists in-frame clones only, not all of them. This sample has some 660,000 clones; about 87% occur once, and the top ten carry 0.0094%. These sequences were also reported in another study, on human thymus T cells. From that paper: Biased V and J segment usage appeared in thymus and peripheral blood.

The rearrangement links TRBV4-1 to TRBJ2-7, with D perhaps matching TRBD1 (6 bases). This clonotype was sampled from a boy younger than two with a congenital heart defect. The material sequenced was thymocytes. CDR3 sequence reads: CASSQDYGSPGPGAYEQYF. CDR3 bases: TGCGCCAGCAGCCAAGATTACGGCAGCCCGGGGCCAGGGGCCTACGAGCAGTACTTC.